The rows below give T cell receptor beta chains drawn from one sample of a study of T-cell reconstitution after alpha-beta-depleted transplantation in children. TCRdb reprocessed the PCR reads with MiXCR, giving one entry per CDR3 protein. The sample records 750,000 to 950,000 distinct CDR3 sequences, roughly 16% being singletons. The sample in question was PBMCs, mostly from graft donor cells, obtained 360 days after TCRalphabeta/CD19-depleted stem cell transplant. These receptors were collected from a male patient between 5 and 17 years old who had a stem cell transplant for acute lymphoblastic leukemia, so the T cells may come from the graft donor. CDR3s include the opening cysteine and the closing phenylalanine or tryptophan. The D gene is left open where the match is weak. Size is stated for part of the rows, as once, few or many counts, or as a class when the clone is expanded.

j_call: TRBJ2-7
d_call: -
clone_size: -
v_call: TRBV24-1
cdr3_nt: TGTGCCACCAGTGATACCAACGCGGGAATTTACGAGCAGTACTTC
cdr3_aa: CATSDTNAGIYEQYF

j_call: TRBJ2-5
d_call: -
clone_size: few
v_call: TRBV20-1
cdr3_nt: TGCAGTGTGTCGGAGGGCCAAGAGACCCAGTACTTC
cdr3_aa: CSVSEGQETQYF

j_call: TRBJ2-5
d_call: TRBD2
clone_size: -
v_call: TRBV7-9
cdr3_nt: TGTGCCAGCAGCTTAGCGGAGGCGACTAGCGGACGCGGGGACTTC
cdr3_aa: CASSLAEATSGRGDF

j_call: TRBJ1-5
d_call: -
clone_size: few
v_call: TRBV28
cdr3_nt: TGTGCCAGCAGTTTGGGTCAGCGTTATCAGCCCCAGCATTTT
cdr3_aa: CASSLGQRYQPQHF

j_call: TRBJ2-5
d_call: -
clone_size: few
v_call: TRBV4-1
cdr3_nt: TGCGCCAGCAGCCAAGTAGGGCACGGGAATAAGACCCAGTACTTC
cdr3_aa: CASSQVGHGNKTQYF

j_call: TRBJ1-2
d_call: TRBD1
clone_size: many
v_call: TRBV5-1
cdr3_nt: TGCGCCAGCAGCGACCGGGACAGGCTTATCCACGATGGCTACACCTTC
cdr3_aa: CASSDRDRLIHDGYTF

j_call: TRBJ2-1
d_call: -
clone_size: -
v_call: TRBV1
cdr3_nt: TGTACCAGCAGTTTGACATTCCCGGGGTTAGCGGGGGTCAATGAGCAGTTCTTC
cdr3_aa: CTSSLTFPGLAGVNEQFF

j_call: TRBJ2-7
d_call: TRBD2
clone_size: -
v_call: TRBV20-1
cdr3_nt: TGCAGTGCTCGTAGCGGGAGGGCCACTTACGAGCAGTACTTC
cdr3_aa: CSARSGRATYEQYF

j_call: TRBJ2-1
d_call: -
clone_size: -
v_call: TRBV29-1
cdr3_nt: TGCAGCGTTGAAAAGGCAGAGCAGTTCTTC
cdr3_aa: CSVEKAEQFF

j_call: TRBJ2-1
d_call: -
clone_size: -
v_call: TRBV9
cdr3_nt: TGTGCCAGCAGCGTAGCCCCTGACTCAGTCCGGTTTTCCTACAATGAGCAGTTCTTC
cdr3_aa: CASSVAPDSVRFSYNEQFF

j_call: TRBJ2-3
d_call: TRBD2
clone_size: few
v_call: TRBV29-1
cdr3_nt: TGCAGCGTTGGTCTCCGACTAGCGGGAGGACACGGCACAGATACGCAGTATTTT
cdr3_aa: CSVGLRLAGGHGTDTQYF